One and the same sample provided the 24 T cell receptor beta chains below, sequenced in a study of cytomegalovirus exposure and HLA in healthy donors. Vbeta (60) and Jbeta (13) primers were used in the PCR. Libraries were prepared by immunoSEQ multiplex PCR; TCRdb keeps only in-frame clonotypes and omits some of them. The sample holds some 130,000 clones, approximately 73% seen once. The material sequenced was PBMCs. Receptors were obtained from a middle-aged woman in good health and CMV-seronegative.

The J gene is TRBJ2-1, the V gene TRBV7-9, with TRBD1 matching over 8 bases. V lost 3 bases and J lost 5; bases outside the gene matches: 3. The length of the CDR3 is 14 residues. Germline CDR1 and CDR2: SEHNR and FQNEAQ (reference sequence). The chain's CDR3 is CASSLAGGHNEQFF. DNA for the CDR3: TGTGCCAGCAGCTTGGCAGGGGGCCACAATGAGCAGTTCTTC.

The CDR3 DNA reads TGTGCCAGCAGTCCTCGGACAGGGGTTCTTTACAATGAGCAGTTCTTC. Amino acid sequence: CASSPRTGVLYNEQFF. V gene TRBV27 combines with J gene TRBJ2-1; 9 positions match TRBD1. The CDR3 contains 16 residues. The V segment lost 5 bases and the J segment 4 bases; nucleotides outside the gene matches: 9. CDR1 MNHEY and CDR2 SMNVEV come from the germline V gene (reference sequence).

This clone has a handful of counts. This chain connects TRBV2 to TRBJ1-4; the D gene is possibly TRBD1 (5 bases). Trimming removed 7 bases from V and 11 bases from J, with 14 bases in between. The length of the CDR3 is 12 residues. Germline V gene data show CDR1 as SNHLY and CDR2 as FYNNEI. CDR3 DNA sequence: TGTGCCAGCATAGGTGAAGGGGCTAAACTGTTTTTT. It is translated as CASIGEGAKLFF.

A few counts support this clone. The V call is TRBV13, the J call TRBJ2-1, with TRBD2 identical over 14 bases. CDR3 length: 18 amino acids. J lost 8 bases, V lost 5 bases, and 14 bases had no gene match. Germline V gene data show CDR1 as PRHDT and CDR2 as FYEKMQ (reference sequence). CDR3: CASSRRLAGGPTSHEQFF. The CDR3 bases are TGTGCCAGCAGCCGCAGACTAGCGGGGGGGCCTACTTCCCATGAGCAGTTCTTC.

Only a few counts were recorded for this clone. CDR3 residues: CASSPGEGEKLFF. CDR3 in DNA: TGTGCCAGCAGCCCCGGGGAGGGGGAAAAACTGTTTTTT. The chain joins TRBV7-9 to TRBJ1-4, with a weak D call TRBD1 (5 bases). Germline CDR1 reads SEHNR; CDR2 reads FQNEAQ (reference sequence). The CDR3 loop spans 13 amino acids. V shed 5 bases and J shed 8 bases, with 12 bases lying between them.

V and J are TRBV7-9 and TRBJ1-1; 7 positions agree with TRBD1. The length of the CDR3 is 17 residues. CDR1 and CDR2 from the germline V gene are SEHNR and FQNEAQ (reference sequence). J was trimmed by 1 base and V by 5 bases; bases with no gene match: 13. In DNA form, the CDR3 reads TGTGCCAGCAGCATTTGGACAGGCGGGCCCCCGAACACTGAAGCTTTCTTT. This encodes CASSIWTGGPPNTEAFF.

The CDR3, as DNA: TGTGCCAGCAGTGAAGCGGGGGTATGGGGGGGAGGCAATCAGCCCCAGCATTTT. Translating gives CASSEAGVWGGGNQPQHF. The chain employs TRBV2 and TRBJ1-5; D is perhaps TRBD1 (5 bases). Trimming took off 0 bases at V and 2 bases at J, with 17 bases between the two ends. The germline CDR1 and CDR2 sequences are SNHLY and FYNNEI. CDR3 length: 18 amino acids.

The chain employs TRBV29-1 and TRBJ1-2; the match to TRBD1 covers 9 bases. V gave up 0 bases and J gave up 8 bases; unmatched junction bases: 7. The CDR3 has 14 residues. Germline-derived CDR1 and CDR2 are SQVTM and ANQGSEA. The CDR3, as DNA: TGCAGCGTTGAAGATCGGGGGACAGGGTTCGGCTACACCTTC. It codes for CSVEDRGTGFGYTF. The full variable domain, completed using reference TRBV29-1 and TRBJ1-2, is SAVISQKPSRDICQRGTSLTIQCQVDSQVTMMFWYRQQPGQSLTLIATANQGSEATYESGFVIDKFPISRPNLTFSTLTVSNMSPEDSSIYLCSVEDRGTGFGYTFGSGTRLTVV.

This clone was counted a single time. The CDR3 spells CASSADSREQYF. The CDR3, as DNA: TGTGCCAGCAGCGCCGACTCTCGTGAGCAGTACTTC. The rearrangement joins TRBV7-9 to TRBJ2-7; no definite D call. The CDR3 length is 12 residues. Germline CDR1 is SEHNR and CDR2 is FQNEAQ (reference sequence). V lost 5 bases, J lost 7 bases, and 12 bases lay in between.

The V call is TRBV18, the J call TRBJ1-2; weak D call: TRBD1 (5 bases). V was clipped by 5 bases and J by 4 bases, with 14 bases between them. The CDR3 spans 14 residues. Germline CDR1 and CDR2: KGHSH and LQKENI. CDR3 in DNA: TGTGCCAGCTCAAGAGAGACAGAGAGCTATGGCTACACCTTC. Residues: CASSRETESYGYTF.

V gene TRBV5-8 combines with J gene TRBJ2-2, with 10 bases matching TRBD1. With V trimmed by 1 base and J by 3 bases, 12 bases remained unmatched. This CDR3 is built from 19 residues. The germline gives CDR1 SGHTS, CDR2 YDEGEE. The CDR3: CASSLFFGTGVSDTGELFF. The CDR3 nucleotides read TGTGCCAGCAGCTTGTTTTTTGGGACAGGGGTATCGGACACCGGGGAGCTGTTTTTT.

This clone was detected only a few times. The chain links TRBV6-5 to TRBJ1-2, with no clear D. This CDR3 has 14 residues. CDR1 is MNHEY and CDR2 is SVGAGI in the germline V gene. Trimming took off 2 bases at V and 4 bases at J, with 11 bases between the two ends. The CDR3 sequence is CASSYAPGLYGYTF. In DNA form, the CDR3 reads TGTGCCAGCAGTTACGCACCGGGTCTCTATGGCTACACCTTC.

This chain connects TRBV18 to TRBJ1-2; TRBD1 aligns across 11 bases. CDR3 size: 16 residues. Trimming cost V 3 bases and J 3 bases; bases outside gene matches: 6. Germline CDR1 reads KGHSH; CDR2 reads LQKENI. CDR3 amino acids: CASSPRTGGADYGYTF. CDR3 coding DNA: TGTGCCAGCTCACCCAGGACAGGGGGCGCGGACTATGGCTACACCTTC. Full variable domain (remainder filled in from reference TRBV18 and TRBJ1-2): NAGVMQNPRHLVRRRGQEARLRCSPMKGHSHVYWYRQLPEEGLKFMVYLQKENIIDESGMPKERFSAEFPKEGPSILRIQQVVRGDSAAYFCASSPRTGGADYGYTFGSGTRLTVV.

This chain links TRBV28 with TRBJ1-6, with a tentative D call TRBD1 (6 bases). The CDR3 spans 14 residues. Trimming removed 7 bases at V and 4 bases at J, with 11 bases between. Germline CDR1 MDHEN, CDR2 SYDVKM. The CDR3 spells CASTRGQYNSPLHF. As DNA, the CDR3 is TGTGCCAGCACCAGAGGACAGTATAATTCACCCCTCCACTTT.

This chain connects TRBV28 to TRBJ1-2; TRBD1 is a possible D gene (6 bases). Germline CDR1 is MDHEN and CDR2 is SYDVKM. V was trimmed by 6 bases and J by 4 bases, leaving 15 bases between them. This CDR3 is built from 14 residues. In nucleotides, the CDR3 is TGTGCCAGCAGCCCGGTGGGACAAATCTATGGCTACACCTTC. Encoded protein: CASSPVGQIYGYTF.

This clone was counted between two and nine times. The chain employs TRBV6-5 and TRBJ1-1; D is unclear. This CDR3 is 16 amino acids long. Germline loops: CDR1 MNHEY, CDR2 SVGAGI. The V gene lost 0 bases and the J gene lost 0 bases, with 11 bases spanning the gap. The CDR3 DNA reads TGTGCCAGCAGTTACTCGGAGACGGTGATGAACACTGAAGCTTTCTTT. Encoded protein: CASSYSETVMNTEAFF.

This rearrangement joins TRBV10-1 to TRBJ2-7, with D unresolved. The V end was cut by 4 bases, the J end by 7 bases, with 14 bases between. Germline V lookup: CDR1 WNHNN, CDR2 SYGVQD (reference sequence). This CDR3 comprises 13 residues. CDR3 sequence reads: CASSGGSSREQYF. CDR3 nucleotides: TGCGCCAGCAGTGGAGGCAGCTCTCGGGAGCAGTACTTC.

V usage is TRBV2 and J usage is TRBJ2-1; 7 bases agree with TRBD2. Trimming took 4 bases from V and 0 from J; bases not matched to a gene: 6. CDR3 length: 16 amino acids. Germline lookup yields CDR1 SNHLY and CDR2 FYNNEI. CDR3 sequence: CASSGGGANSYNEQFF. CDR3 sequence (DNA): TGTGCCAGCAGTGGCGGGGGAGCCAACTCCTACAATGAGCAGTTCTTC.

The chain recombines TRBV6-1 with TRBJ1-6; perhaps TRBD1 as D (6 bases). V lost 0 bases and J 7 bases, leaving 16 bases between the germline ends. Per germline, CDR1 MNHNS and CDR2 SASEGT. This CDR3 is 17 amino acids long. The CDR3 region is CASSEATGMLRNSPLHF. The CDR3 DNA reads TGTGCCAGCAGTGAAGCAACAGGGATGTTGCGAAATTCACCCCTCCACTTT.

This rearrangement joins TRBV2 to TRBJ2-3, with D possibly TRBD2 on 6 matching bases. Trimming cost V 4 bases and J 6 bases, with 14 bases left between them. This CDR3 region has 14 residues. Germline values: CDR1 SNHLY, CDR2 FYNNEI. CDR3 sequence (DNA): TGTGCCAGCAGTGTAAGGACTATGGGGGATACGCAGTATTTT. It codes for CASSVRTMGDTQYF.

This chain joins TRBV19 and TRBJ1-2; weak D call: TRBD1 (6 bases). CDR3 length: 14 residues. V lost 6 bases to trimming and J lost 8 bases, with 19 bases between them. CDR1 and CDR2 (germline): LNHDA, SQIVND (reference sequence). CDR3 sequence: CASRFSGAPRGYTF. For the CDR3, the DNA is TGTGCCAGTAGATTTTCAGGGGCCCCTCGAGGCTACACCTTC.

The rearrangement links TRBV7-8 to TRBJ1-1; D perhaps matches TRBD1 (6 bases). CDR3 size: 16 residues. Germline lookup yields CDR1 SGHVS and CDR2 FQNEAQ. V gave up 4 bases and J gave up 0 bases, with 15 bases separating them. DNA for the CDR3: TGTGCCAGCAGCTACCTACAGGGTCGGGTGAACACTGAAGCTTTCTTT. Translating it yields CASSYLQGRVNTEAFF.

The rearrangement joins TRBV4-1 to TRBJ2-7; D possibly corresponds to TRBD1 (6 bases). Trimming cost V 2 bases and J 3 bases, with 8 bases left between them. Germline CDR1 MGHRA, CDR2 YSYEKL. This CDR3 is built from 13 residues. The chain's CDR3 is CASSQQTGYEQYF. CDR3 nucleotide sequence: TGCGCCAGCAGCCAACAGACAGGCTACGAGCAGTACTTC.

This clone has just a few counts. The V gene is TRBV7-9, the J gene TRBJ1-1; the D gene is possibly TRBD1 (6 bases). Germline CDR1 reads SEHNR; CDR2 reads FQNEAQ (reference sequence). Trimming removed 5 bases at V and 0 bases at J, with 13 bases between. This CDR3 region has 15 residues. The CDR3 DNA sequence: TGTGCCAGCAGCCCGGACAGCTACATGAACACTGAAGCTTTCTTT. Encoded protein: CASSPDSYMNTEAFF.